The T cell receptor beta chain described here comes from a study of shared clonotypes between healthy human individuals. Study information: A couple of female and a few male donors aged 18 to 49 were enrolled.

The donors were adults (healthy and HIV-negative) with no recent acute infections or vaccinations. Profiling relied on immunoSEQ multiplex PCR, and the TCRdb table lists in-frame clones only, not all of them. The repertoire holds some 530,000 clones, 81% seen once, with roughly 13% in the top ten. The V segment lost 0 bases and the J segment 4 bases; nucleotides outside the gene matches: 4. The CDR3 covers 15 residues. The germline V gene has CDR1 LGHNA and CDR2 YSLEER. This TCR came from a woman aged 40 to 50 in good health. Some clones in this sample may be carry-over from other donors' samples. This chain connects TRBV4-3 to TRBJ2-5; TRBD2 matches at 8 bases. The sequenced material came from PBMCs. CDR3 sequence (DNA): TGCGCCAGCAGCCAAGATAGTCTAGCGGGAGAGACCCAGTACTTC. It encodes CASSQDSLAGETQYF.